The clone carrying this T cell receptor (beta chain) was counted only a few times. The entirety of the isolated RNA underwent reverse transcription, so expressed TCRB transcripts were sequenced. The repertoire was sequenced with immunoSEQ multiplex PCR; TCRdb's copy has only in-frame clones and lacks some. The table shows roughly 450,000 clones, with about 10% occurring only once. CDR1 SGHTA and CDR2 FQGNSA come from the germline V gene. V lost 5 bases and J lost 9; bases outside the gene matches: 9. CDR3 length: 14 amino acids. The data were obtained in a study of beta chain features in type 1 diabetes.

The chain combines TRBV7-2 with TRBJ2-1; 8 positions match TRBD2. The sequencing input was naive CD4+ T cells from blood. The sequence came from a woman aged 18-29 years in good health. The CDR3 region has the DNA TGTGCCAGCAGCCCCCGGGGGGGAGGGTTTGAGCAGTTCTTC. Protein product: CASSPRGGGFEQFF.